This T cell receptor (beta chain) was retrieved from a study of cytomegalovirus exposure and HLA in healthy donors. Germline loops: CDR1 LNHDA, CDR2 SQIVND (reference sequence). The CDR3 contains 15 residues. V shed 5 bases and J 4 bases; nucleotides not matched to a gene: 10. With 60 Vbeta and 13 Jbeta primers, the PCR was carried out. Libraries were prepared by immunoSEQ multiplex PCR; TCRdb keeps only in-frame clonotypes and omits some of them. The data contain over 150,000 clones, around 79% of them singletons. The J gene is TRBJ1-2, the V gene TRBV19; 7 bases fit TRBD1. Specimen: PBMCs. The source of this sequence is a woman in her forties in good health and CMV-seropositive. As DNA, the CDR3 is TGTGCCAGTAGTGCAGACAGGGCGACTACCTATGGCTACACCTTC. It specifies CASSADRATTYGYTF. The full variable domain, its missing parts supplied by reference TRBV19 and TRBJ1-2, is DGGITQSPKYLFRKEGQNVTLSCEQNLNHDAMYWYRQDPGQGLRLIYYSQIVNDFQKGDIAEGYSVSREKKESFPLTVTSAQKNPTAFYLCASSADRATTYGYTFGSGTRLTVV.